This paragraph reports one T cell receptor beta chain. Its antigen is unidentified. The data originate from a study of T cell repertoires in cytomegalovirus infection. Across the study: Matching HLA type and CMV infection were both indicated by public TCR beta signatures. Study-wide findings and caveats: CMV carriers with the relevant HLA were identified by cumulative public TCR beta family frequency. What dominated the ex vivo response were HLA-C-restricted CMV-specific TCR beta clonotypes.

Trimming stripped 4 bases from V and 2 bases from J, with 6 bases between. This CDR3 is 12 amino acids long. Per germline, CDR1 SGHRS and CDR2 YFSETQ. MiXCR was run by TCRdb on the reads, yielding one entry per CDR3 protein. The sample lists over 450,000 distinct CDR3 sequences; 10% to 12% were seen once. The chain is built from TRBV5-1 and TRBJ2-5; no reliable D call. Sequenced: PBMCs. This receptor was identified in a human donor in good health (CMV status not recorded). Some clones in this sample may be carry-over from other donors' samples. CDR3 sequence reads: CASSVRQETQYF. The DNA for the CDR3 is TGCGCCAGCAGCGTGAGACAAGAGACCCAGTACTTC.